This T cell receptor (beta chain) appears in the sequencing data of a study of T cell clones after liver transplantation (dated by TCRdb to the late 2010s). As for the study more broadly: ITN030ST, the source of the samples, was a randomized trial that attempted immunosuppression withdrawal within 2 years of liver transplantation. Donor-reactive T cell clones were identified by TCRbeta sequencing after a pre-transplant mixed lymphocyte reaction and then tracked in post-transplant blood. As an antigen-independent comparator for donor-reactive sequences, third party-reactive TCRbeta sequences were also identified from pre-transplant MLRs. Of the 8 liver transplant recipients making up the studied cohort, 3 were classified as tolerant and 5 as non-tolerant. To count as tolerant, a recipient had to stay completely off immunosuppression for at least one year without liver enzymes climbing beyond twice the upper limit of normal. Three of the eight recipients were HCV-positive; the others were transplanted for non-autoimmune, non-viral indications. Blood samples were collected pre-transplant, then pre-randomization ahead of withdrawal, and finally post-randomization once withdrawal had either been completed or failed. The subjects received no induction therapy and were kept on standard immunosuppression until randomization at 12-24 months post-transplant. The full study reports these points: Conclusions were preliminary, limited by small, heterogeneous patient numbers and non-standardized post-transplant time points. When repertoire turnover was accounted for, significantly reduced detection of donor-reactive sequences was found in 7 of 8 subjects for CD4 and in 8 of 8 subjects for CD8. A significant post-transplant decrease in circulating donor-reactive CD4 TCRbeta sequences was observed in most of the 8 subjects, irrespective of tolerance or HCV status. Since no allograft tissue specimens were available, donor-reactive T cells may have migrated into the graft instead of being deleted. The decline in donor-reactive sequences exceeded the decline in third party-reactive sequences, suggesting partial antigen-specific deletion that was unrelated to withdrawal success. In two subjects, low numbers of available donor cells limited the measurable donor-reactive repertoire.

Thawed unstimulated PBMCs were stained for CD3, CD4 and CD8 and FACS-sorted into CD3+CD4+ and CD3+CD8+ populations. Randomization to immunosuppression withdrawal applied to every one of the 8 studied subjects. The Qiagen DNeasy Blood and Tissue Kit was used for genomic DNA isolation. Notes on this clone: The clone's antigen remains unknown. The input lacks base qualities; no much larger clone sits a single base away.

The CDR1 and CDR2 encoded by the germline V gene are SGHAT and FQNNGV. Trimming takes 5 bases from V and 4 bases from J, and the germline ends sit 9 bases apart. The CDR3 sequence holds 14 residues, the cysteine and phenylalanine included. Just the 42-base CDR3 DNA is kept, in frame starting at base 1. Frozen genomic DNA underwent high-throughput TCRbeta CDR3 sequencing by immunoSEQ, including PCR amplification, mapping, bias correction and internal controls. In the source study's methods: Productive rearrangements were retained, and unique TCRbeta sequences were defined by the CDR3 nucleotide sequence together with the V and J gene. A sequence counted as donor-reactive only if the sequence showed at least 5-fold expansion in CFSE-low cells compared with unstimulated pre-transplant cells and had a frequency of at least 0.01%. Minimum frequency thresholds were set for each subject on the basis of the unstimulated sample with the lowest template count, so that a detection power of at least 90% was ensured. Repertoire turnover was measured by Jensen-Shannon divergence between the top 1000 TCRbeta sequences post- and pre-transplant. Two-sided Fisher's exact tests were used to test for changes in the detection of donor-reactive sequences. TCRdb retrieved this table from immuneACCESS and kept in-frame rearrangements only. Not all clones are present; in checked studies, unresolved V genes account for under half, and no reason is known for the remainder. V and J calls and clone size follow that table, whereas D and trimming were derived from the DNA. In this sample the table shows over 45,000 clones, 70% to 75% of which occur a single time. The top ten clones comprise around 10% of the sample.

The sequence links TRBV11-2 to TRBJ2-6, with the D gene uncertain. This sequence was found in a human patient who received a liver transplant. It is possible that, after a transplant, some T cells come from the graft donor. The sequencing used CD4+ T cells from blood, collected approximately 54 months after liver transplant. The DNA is TGTGCCAGCAGCCCAAGCTCCGGGGCCAACGTCCTGACTTTC. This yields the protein CASSPSSGANVLTF. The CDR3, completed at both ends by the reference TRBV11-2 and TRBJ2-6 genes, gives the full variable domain EAGVAQSPRYKIIEKRQSVAFWCNPISGHATLYWYQQILGQGPKLLIQFQNNGVVDDSQLPKDRFSAERLKGVDSTLKIQPAKLEDSAVYLCASSPSSGANVLTFGAGSRLTVL.